This is a list of T cell receptor beta chains from one sample in a study of neoadjuvant anti-PD-1 for oral cavity cancer. Data came from immunoSEQ multiplex PCR; TCRdb stores just in-frame clones and leaves some out. The table lists 15,000 to 20,000 clones, 50% to 70% of them singletons. Sequences were derived from PBMCs, sampled before nivolumab (anti-PD-1) treatment. The receptors were sampled from a person aged 35-79 years with oral cavity squamous cell carcinoma. The conserved cysteine and the conserved F or W are not part of the CDR3 here.

v_gene	j_gene	CDR3aa
TRBV30	TRBJ1-1	AWMTTEAF
TRBV5-6	TRBJ2-5	ASSSNPGQGIETQY
TRBV10-3	TRBJ2-5	AISPFDRETQY
TRBV7-8	TRBJ2-7	ASSLSTSINEQY
TRBV9	TRBJ1-1	ASSVGVSLNTEAF
TRBV6-5	TRBJ1-2	ASRRGRGTNYGYT
TRBV29-1	TRBJ1-2	SGVQGASGYT
TRBV6-5	TRBJ2-1	ASSYNGYSYNEQF
TRBV4-1	TRBJ2-4	ASRPGIGAKNIQY
TRBV4-1	TRBJ1-5	ASSQEGSNQPQH
TRBV5-5	TRBJ2-1	ASSLLAGVGNEQF
TRBV2	TRBJ2-7	ASRLTPTTYEQY
TRBV5-1	TRBJ2-4	ASSFFAGQGDIQY
TRBV7-9	TRBJ1-5	ASSWGTGGGQPQH
TRBV6-5	TRBJ2-7	ASSRDRSYEQY
TRBV11-3	TRBJ2-2	ASSPSAEKAGELF
TRBV11-2	TRBJ2-1	ASRYPGLAGVGWNEQF
TRBV5-8	TRBJ1-2	ASSLDHRIYGYT
TRBV6-6	TRBJ2-7	ASSLKRGSYEQY
TRBV11-3	TRBJ2-1	ASSPRDRYNEQF
TRBV19	TRBJ1-1	ASSIGTGVGTEAF
TRBV5-1	TRBJ1-4	ASSFGRGDEKLF
TRBV7-3	TRBJ2-1	ASSMTGNNEQF
TRBV29-1	TRBJ2-1	SVEKLVGDNEQF